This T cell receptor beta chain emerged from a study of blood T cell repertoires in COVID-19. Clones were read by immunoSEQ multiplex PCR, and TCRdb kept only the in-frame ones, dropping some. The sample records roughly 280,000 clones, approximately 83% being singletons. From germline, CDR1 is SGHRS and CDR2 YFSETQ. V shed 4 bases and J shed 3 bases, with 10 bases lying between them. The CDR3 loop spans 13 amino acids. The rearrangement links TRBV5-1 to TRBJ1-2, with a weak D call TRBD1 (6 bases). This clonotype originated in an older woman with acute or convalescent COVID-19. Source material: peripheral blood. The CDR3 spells CASSIRGDYGYTF. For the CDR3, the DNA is TGCGCCAGCAGCATCAGGGGCGACTATGGCTACACCTTC. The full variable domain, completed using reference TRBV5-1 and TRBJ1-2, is KAGVTQTPRYLIKTRGQQVTLSCSPISGHRSVSWYQQTPGQGLQFLFEYFSETQRNKGNFPGRFSGRQFSNSRSEMNVSTLELGDSALYLCASSIRGDYGYTFGSGTRLTVV.